This record concerns one T cell receptor (beta chain) sequence. Its antigen is unidentified. This entry comes from a study of blood T cells in healthy people across ages. For the second PCR, which ran for roughly 6 to 12 cycles, a sample-barcoded 5' primer and a J-beta primer mix were used. MiXCR, applied by TCRdb to the 5' RACE reads, yields one record per CDR3 protein. The sample includes about 680,000 distinct CDR3 sequences, around half of them seen just once. Notes on the study in general: PBMC samples, being unsorted, prevented any conclusive comparison of naive and antigen-experienced cells. CMV infection status of these donors was not known. Both higher diversity and more naive CD4+ cells marked long-lived donors when set against aged donors.

The CDR3 totals 16 residues. V shed 3 bases and J 2 bases; nucleotides not matched to a gene: 4. Germline CDR1 reads ENHRY; CDR2 reads SYGVKD. This receptor was obtained from a woman in her sixties in good health. Input material: blood. V gene TRBV10-3 combines with J gene TRBJ2-1; TRBD1 agrees at 10 bases. The CDR3 DNA follows: TGTGCCATCAGTGAAACCGGACAGGGGGCCTACAATGAGCAGTTCTTC. Translating it yields CAISETGQGAYNEQFF.